Given below is one TCR beta chain in context. The specificity of this receptor is unknown. The sample holds no much larger clone one base away, and base qualities are not on file. The CDR3 spans 13 residues, from the cysteine through the phenylalanine. CDR3 DNA only is kept here, 39 bases in frame from base 1. The germline V and J ends show losses of 2 bases and 3 bases respectively, and no gene match explains 1 base of the junction. The germline V gene gives CDR1 as MNHEY and CDR2 as SVGAGI. This specimen's time point label, per the study, means: before start of T cell therapy. The patients had received solid-organ transplants and had cytomegalovirus that was drug-resistant/recurrent. Roughly 10 people from the trial were chosen for repertoire analysis because post-therapy peripheral blood mononuclear cells were available from them. Viable CD3+CD8+CD4- lymphocytes were sorted from PBMCs on a BD FACSAria III. Genomic DNA was extracted from sorted cells with the Qiagen DNeasy Kit.

The data originate from a study of T cell therapy after organ transplantation (dated by TCRdb to the late 2010s). For the wider study: Autologous CMV-specific T cells, expanded in vitro for two to three weeks with a peptide pool of 30 HLA class I and II CMV epitopes, were used as therapy products. Each patient got up to 6 T cell doses, given every 2 weeks, and was then monitored for over 25 weeks after finishing therapy. Of the roughly 10 patients, eight were classified as clinical responders and two were classified as nonresponders. Patients received a median of 1.92 x 10^8 CMV-specific T cells across 2 to 6 intravenous infusions. This study was a follow-up analysis of the TRBV repertoire from an open-label phase I trial that tested autologous CMV-specific adoptive T cell therapy in people who had received solid-organ transplants. Pretherapy peripheral blood samples were collected before T cell therapy was commenced. Only about 75% of the 10 patients had long-term post-therapy samples available.

TRB CDR3 regions were amplified from genomic DNA with the immunoSEQ two-step, bias-controlled multiplex PCR assay. An Illumina NextSeq 500 was used to sequence the CDR3 libraries. Per the source publication's procedure: Initial alignment and bioinformatics, including bias normalization against synthetic CDR3 analogs, were performed with the immunoSEQ Analyzer platform. Annotation of V, D and J genes followed the definitions in the IMGT database. VDJtools version 1.1.10 and the R package tcR version 2.2.1.11 were used with default settings for further TRBV analyses. GLIPH analysis was done using default settings in version 1.0. In CDR3 sequences with at least 5 reads, significant changes in clonotype frequency were tested by a 2-sided binomial test with Benjamini-Hochberg correction (alpha = 0.01). TCRdb provides this immuneACCESS table in a form limited to in-frame rearrangements. Some clones are lacking; in checked studies, under half of them reflect an unresolved V gene, and why the rest are absent is not known. V, J and clone size reflect that table, while D and trimming were determined from the DNA. The sample profile shows over 45,000 clones; approximately 94% of them were found once. About 3.1% of the sample lies in the top ten.

Findings and caveats that apply to the study as a whole: The small cohort prevented assessing confounders such as concurrent antirejection and antiviral medications. Reconstitution after therapy appeared to involve both transferred clonotypes and endogenous clonotypes that were not detected in the therapy products. Before therapy, nonresponders had marked clonal expansions, and after therapy the repertoires of nonresponders changed only minimally. Fold change in CD8 clonality after therapy inversely correlated with pretherapy clonality, suggesting less biased repertoires were more receptive to remodeling. Few detected expansions in nonresponders may reflect reduced sample coverage from poor CD8+ T cell yield.

Source: CD8+ T cells from blood, taken before autologous CMV-specific T cell therapy. The receptor chain draws on TRBV6-5 and TRBJ2-7, and 7 junction bases match TRBD1. The origin of this receptor is a human patient who had received a solid organ transplant and had CMV disease. The CDR3 is CASSYNRGYEQYF. The DNA sequence reads TGTGCCAGCAGTTACAACAGGGGCTACGAGCAGTACTTC.